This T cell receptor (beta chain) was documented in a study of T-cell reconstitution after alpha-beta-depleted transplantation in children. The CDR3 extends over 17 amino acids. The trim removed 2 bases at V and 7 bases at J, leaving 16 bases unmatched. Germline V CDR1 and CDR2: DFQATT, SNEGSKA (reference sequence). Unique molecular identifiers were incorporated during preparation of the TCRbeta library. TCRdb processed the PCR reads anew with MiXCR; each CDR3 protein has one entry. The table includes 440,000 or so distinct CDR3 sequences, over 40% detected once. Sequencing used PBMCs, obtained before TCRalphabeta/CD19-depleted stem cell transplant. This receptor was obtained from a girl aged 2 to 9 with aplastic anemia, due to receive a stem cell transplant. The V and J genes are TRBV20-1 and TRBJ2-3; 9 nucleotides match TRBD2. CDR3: CSARPLTGAGGGNTQYF. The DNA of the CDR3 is TGCAGTGCTAGACCTCTCACAGGAGCGGGGGGCGGGAATACGCAGTATTTT.